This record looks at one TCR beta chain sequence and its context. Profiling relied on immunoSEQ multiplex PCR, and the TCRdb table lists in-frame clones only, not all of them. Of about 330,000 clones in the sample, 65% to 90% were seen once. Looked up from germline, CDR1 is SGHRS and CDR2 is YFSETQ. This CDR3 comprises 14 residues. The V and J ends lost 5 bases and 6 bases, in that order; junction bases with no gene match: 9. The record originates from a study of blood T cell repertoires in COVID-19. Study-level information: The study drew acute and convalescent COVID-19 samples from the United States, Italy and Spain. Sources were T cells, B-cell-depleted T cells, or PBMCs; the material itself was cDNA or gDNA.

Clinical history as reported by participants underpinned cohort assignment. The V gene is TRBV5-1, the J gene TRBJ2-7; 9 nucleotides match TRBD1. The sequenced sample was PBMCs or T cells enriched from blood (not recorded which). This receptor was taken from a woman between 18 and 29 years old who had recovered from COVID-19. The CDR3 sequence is CASSLLQGAGEQYF. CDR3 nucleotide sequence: TGCGCCAGCAGTCTTTTACAGGGGGCTGGCGAGCAGTACTTC.